The TCR beta chain under discussion was sequenced for a study of shared clonotypes between healthy human individuals. Measured with immunoSEQ multiplex PCR; TCRdb has only the in-frame clones, and not every one. This sample has around 600,000 clones; roughly 97% occur once, and the top ten carry about 0.06%. Sequences were obtained from naive CD4+ T cells sorted from blood. Subset: CD45RA+ positively selected. The sequence was obtained from a woman aged 30 to 39 in good health.

The CDR3 reads CASSQISGARGEQYF. CDR3 nucleotides: TGTGCCAGCAGCCAGATTAGCGGGGCTCGGGGCGAGCAGTACTTC. The V call is TRBV14, the J call TRBJ2-7, with 8 bases identical to TRBD2. CDR3 length equals 15 residues. V lost 3 bases to trimming and J lost 6 bases; unmatched junction nucleotides: 10. CDR1 is SGHDN, CDR2 FVKESK, per germline.